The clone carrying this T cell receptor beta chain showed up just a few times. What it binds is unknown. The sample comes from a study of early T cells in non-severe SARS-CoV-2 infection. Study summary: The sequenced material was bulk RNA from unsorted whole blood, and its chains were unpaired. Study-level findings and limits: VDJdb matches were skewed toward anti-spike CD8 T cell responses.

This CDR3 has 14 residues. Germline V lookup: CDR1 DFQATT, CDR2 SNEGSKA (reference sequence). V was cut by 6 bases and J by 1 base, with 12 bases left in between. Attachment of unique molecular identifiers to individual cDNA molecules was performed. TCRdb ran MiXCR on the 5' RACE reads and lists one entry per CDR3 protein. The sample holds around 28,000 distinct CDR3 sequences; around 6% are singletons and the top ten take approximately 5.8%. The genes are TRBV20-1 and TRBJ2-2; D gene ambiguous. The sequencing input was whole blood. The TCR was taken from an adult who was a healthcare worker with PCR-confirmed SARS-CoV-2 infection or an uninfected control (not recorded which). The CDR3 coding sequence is TGCAGTGCCCCCGCGCCTTGGAACACCGGGGAGCTGTTTTTT. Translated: CSAPAPWNTGELFF.